The clone carrying this T cell receptor (beta chain) turned up a few times. What it recognizes is unknown. These data originate in a study of T-cell memory formation after mild COVID-19. Turning to the study itself: For the most part, TCR clusters were specific to one donor. Findings and limits, study-wide: Proof of SARS-CoV-2 specificity was absent for the second-wave clones that crested on day 37. Several responding clones turned up in pre-infection memory, indicating that cross-reactive memory may have taken part.

The CDR3 spans 14 residues. Per the germline V gene, CDR1 is SEHNR and CDR2 is FQNEAQ (reference sequence). V lost 5 bases and J lost 4, with 13 bases in between. One entry per CDR3 protein, called by TCRdb with MiXCR from the 5' RACE reads. The sample holds roughly 450,000 distinct CDR3 sequences, 15% to 20% seen once. The sample was PBMCs or a T cell subset sorted from them (not recorded which). The TCR sequence derives from an adult woman who had mild COVID-19 (a few samples of this study predate the infection). Cell type and time point are not known. The gene calls are TRBV7-9 and TRBJ2-3, with a tentative D call TRBD1 (6 bases). CDR3 residues: CASSIPQGPDTQYF. CDR3 in DNA: TGTGCCAGCAGCATCCCACAGGGTCCAGATACGCAGTATTTT. The whole variable domain, filled in from reference TRBV7-9 and TRBJ2-3, reads DTGVSQNPRHKITKRGQNVTFRCDPISEHNRLYWYRQTLGQGPEFLTYFQNEAQLEKSRLLSDRFSAERPKGSFSTLEIQRTEQGDSAMYLCASSIPQGPDTQYFGPGTRLTVL.